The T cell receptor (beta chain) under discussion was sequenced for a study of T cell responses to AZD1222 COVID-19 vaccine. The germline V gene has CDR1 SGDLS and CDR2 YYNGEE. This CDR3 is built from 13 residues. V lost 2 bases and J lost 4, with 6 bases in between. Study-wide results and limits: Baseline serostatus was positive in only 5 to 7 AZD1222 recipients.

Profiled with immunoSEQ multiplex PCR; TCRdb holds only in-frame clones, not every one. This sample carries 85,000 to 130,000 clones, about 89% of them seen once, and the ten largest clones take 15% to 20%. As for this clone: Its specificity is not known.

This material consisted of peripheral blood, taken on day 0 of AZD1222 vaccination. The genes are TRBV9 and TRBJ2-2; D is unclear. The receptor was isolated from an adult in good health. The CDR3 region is CASSVPSTGELFF. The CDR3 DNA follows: TGTGCCAGCAGCGTTCCTAGCACCGGGGAGCTGTTTTTT.